This T cell receptor beta chain was observed in a study of blood T cell repertoires in COVID-19 (dated by TCRdb to the early 2020s). The study in broad terms: The collaborator samples originated in the United States, Italy and Spain and spanned the acute and convalescent phases of COVID-19. Samples were obtained from the ongoing ImmuneRACE study (first 160 participants) and from about 1,300 subjects provided by 6 global collaborators. The repertoires were released in a freely available public database intended as a resource for research on the immune response to SARS-CoV-2. Deeply sampled blood TCRbeta repertoires from subjects exposed to, actively infected with, or recovered from COVID-19 were included in the dataset. Nearly every sample came with metadata listing a de-identified subject ID, COVID-19 status, age in years and sex. Where available, HLA class I and class II types were obtained from metadata supplied by the sample provider rather than from assay-based typing. The material from the prospective study consisted of cDNA or gDNA derived from T cells, B-cell-depleted T cells, or PBMCs. General study outcomes and caveats: The amount of clinical and demographic metadata varied by source and participant and was provided uncurated.

TCRbeta CDR3 regions were amplified from genomic DNA by means of the immunoSEQ Assay, a bias-controlled multiplex PCR. Per the original workflow: Nucleated cell counts per sample were estimated from amplification of reference gene primers within the assay. To quantify the absolute abundance of each unique TCRbeta CDR3 rearrangement, sequence reads were collapsed and filtered. Productive Simpson clonality was computed per sample as the square root of Simpson's diversity index over productive rearrangements. In TCRdb, the immuneACCESS table is reduced to in-frame sequences with V and J assigned. These tables do not hold every clone; where another copy was compared, an unresolved V gene accounts for under half, and the others remain unexplained. That table supplies the V and J calls and clone size; D and trimming were determined from the DNA. Counted in this sample were 200,000 to 250,000 clones; approximately 80% of them appeared once. The top ten clonotypes cover under 2% of the sample.

A remark on this clone: It has no known antigen specificity. It has no much larger one-base neighbor in the sample; base qualities were not kept.

At the junction V is shortened by 6 bases and J by 5 bases, with 10 bases in between. CDR1 GTSNPN and CDR2 SVGIG were looked up in the germline V gene (reference sequence). Including cysteine and phenylalanine, the CDR3 has 11 amino acids. The DNA shown is the 33-base CDR3, in frame from base 1. Each collaborating institution followed its own protocols to collect whole blood in K2EDTA tubes. For TCRbeta analysis, collaborators shipped samples as frozen whole blood, isolated PBMCs, or DNA extracted from either of those sample types. This receptor chain uses TRBV30 and TRBJ1-1; TRBD1 is perhaps the D gene, given 6 matching bases. This receptor was identified in a woman of 80 years or more with acute or convalescent COVID-19. The sequenced sample was peripheral blood. The CDR3 region: CACGRGTEAFF. The DNA reads TGTGCCTGCGGGAGGGGGACTGAAGCTTTCTTT.